This note documents a single T cell receptor (beta chain) sequence. The sample belongs to a study of shared clonotypes between healthy human individuals. Clones were sequenced by immunoSEQ multiplex PCR, and TCRdb holds only the in-frame ones, with some missing. This table holds approximately 710,000 clones, around 90% found once. V was clipped by 4 bases and J by 4 bases, with 14 bases between them. Germline V gene sequence: CDR1 MNHEY, CDR2 SMNVEV (reference sequence). The CDR3 covers 14 residues. The clonotype was recovered from a man aged 18 to 30 in good health. Some clones in this sample may be carry-over from other donors' samples. Sequencing was done on a sample of memory CD8+ T cells from PBMCs. Subset defined: CD45RO+ cells pooled with CCR7-negative TemRA cells. The rearrangement uses TRBV27 and TRBJ2-7; D remains ambiguous. The CDR3, as DNA: TGTGCCAGCAGTTCCTCCAAGACCACTTACGAGCAGTACTTC. This encodes CASSSSKTTYEQYF.